The clone carrying this T cell receptor (beta chain) was seen more than once but under ten times. Its antigen is currently unknown. This entry belongs to a study of beta chain features in type 1 diabetes. V lost 1 base and J lost 4; bases outside the gene matches: 7. The CDR3 has 16 amino acids. CDR1 and CDR2 from the germline V gene are LGHNT and FRNRAP. The investigators reverse transcribed all of the isolated RNA, so they sequenced expressed TCRB transcripts. The protocol was immunoSEQ multiplex PCR, while the TCRdb copy is restricted to in-frame clones and leaves out a portion. The data hold about 360,000 clones, with roughly 12% observed a single time. Overall study results and limits: In all four CD4+ subsets, TCRB CDR3 length was significantly, moderately reduced in type 1 diabetes.

Sequences were obtained from naive CD4+ T cells from blood. The clonotype was recovered from a man between 18 and 35 years old in good health. V and J are TRBV12-5 and TRBJ2-3; 8 positions agree with TRBD2. CDR3 region: CASGLGAGDGSDTQYF. CDR3 sequence (DNA): TGTGCTAGTGGTTTGGGAGCGGGGGACGGATCAGATACGCAGTATTTT.